Following are 15 T cell receptor beta chains from one sample sequenced in a study of T cell responses to AZD1222 COVID-19 vaccine. The assay was immunoSEQ multiplex PCR, and TCRdb's table has in-frame clones only and misses some. The sample contains approximately 150,000 clones, nearly 90% of which appear only once. The source was peripheral blood, collected 28 days after the second dose of the MenACWY control vaccine. All receptors come from an adult who received the MenACWY meningococcal vaccine as a control.

This sequence joins TRBV6-1 and TRBJ1-6, with no clear D. The V gene lost 0 bases and the J gene lost 11 bases, with 14 bases spanning the gap. This CDR3 has 15 amino acids. Germline loops: CDR1 MNHNS, CDR2 SASEGT. DNA of the CDR3: TGTGCCAGCAGTGAAGCGATTCCCACGATTGCACCCCTCCACTTT. This gives the protein CASSEAIPTIAPLHF.

The rearrangement joins TRBV7-3 to TRBJ1-2; D is undetermined. The germline gives CDR1 SGHTA, CDR2 FQGTGA. The V end lost 2 bases, the J end lost 4 bases, and 11 bases lay between the germline ends. The CDR3 sequence is 14 residues long. The CDR3 bases are TGTGCCAGCAGCTTAGTAGCGGGATCCTATGGCTACACCTTC. It encodes CASSLVAGSYGYTF. Filled out from reference TRBV7-3 and TRBJ1-2, the complete variable domain reads GAGVSQTPSNKVTEKGKYVELRCDPISGHTALYWYRQSLGQGPEFLIYFQGTGAADDSGLPNDRFFAVRPEGSVSTLKIQRTERGDSAVYLCASSLVAGSYGYTFGSGTRLTVV.

The chain recombines TRBV7-8 with TRBJ2-7, with 10 bases that match TRBD2. CDR1 and CDR2 (germline): SGHVS, FQNEAQ. This CDR3 spans 14 amino acids. The V and J ends lost 5 bases and 3 bases, in that order; junction bases with no gene match: 4. The DNA of the CDR3 is TGTGCCAGCAGCCCGTTAGCGGGGGGCTACGAGCAGTACTTC. Translation: CASSPLAGGYEQYF. Based on the CDR3 plus reference TRBV7-8 and TRBJ2-7, the full variable domain is GAGVSQSPRYKVAKRGQDVALRCDPISGHVSLFWYQQALGQGPEFLTYFQNEAQLDKSGLPSDRFFAERPEGSVSTLKIQRTQQEDSAVYLCASSPLAGGYEQYFGPGTRLTVT.

J is TRBJ1-1 and V is TRBV7-3; D gene unclear. V was clipped by 0 bases and J by 4 bases, with 9 bases between them. The germline V gene encodes CDR1 SGHTA and CDR2 FQGTGA. There are 14 residues in the CDR3. The CDR3, as DNA: TGTGCCAGCAGCTTAACACAGCAAAGCACTGAAGCTTTCTTT. Amino acids: CASSLTQQSTEAFF.

This clone was detected once. The chain combines TRBV2 with TRBJ2-5, with D possibly matching TRBD2 (5 bases). Trimming stripped 5 bases from V and 5 bases from J, with 18 bases between. The CDR3 has 15 residues. Germline CDR1 is SNHLY and CDR2 is FYNNEI. The CDR3 loop is CASSPVAKRGETQYF. As DNA, the CDR3 is TGTGCCAGCAGTCCTGTGGCAAAGAGAGGGGAGACCCAGTACTTC.

CDR3 coding DNA: TGTGCCAGCAGTTATGCTAGTGGGAGGAACTATGGCTACACCTTC. This gives the protein CASSYASGRNYGYTF. The V and J genes are TRBV6-6 and TRBJ1-2, with D unclear. V lost 3 bases, J lost 2 bases, and 13 bases lay in between. The CDR3 is 15 residues long. The germline V gene encodes CDR1 MNHNY and CDR2 SVGAGI (reference sequence).

This clone was observed a few times. The chain joins TRBV6-5 to TRBJ1-2; no clear D gene. The CDR3 is 14 amino acids. V was pared by 4 bases and J by 5 bases, with 14 bases between. CDR1 is MNHEY and CDR2 is SVGAGI in the germline V gene. The CDR3 is CASSSGWARYGYTF. The CDR3 nucleotides are TGTGCCAGCAGTTCCGGATGGGCCCGGTATGGCTACACCTTC.

The rearrangement uses TRBV2 and TRBJ1-6; D call uncertain. CDR1 is SNHLY and CDR2 is FYNNEI in the germline V gene. Trimming pared 5 bases from V and 6 bases from J, leaving 20 bases between. CDR3 length: 17 residues. In DNA form, the CDR3 reads TGTGCCAGCAGTAACCCCGGACCTAGTTCCCGTAATTCACCCCTCCACTTT. Its translation: CASSNPGPSSRNSPLHF.

The chain has TRBV18 and TRBJ2-5; 9 bases line up with TRBD1. V was pared by 2 bases and J by 1 base, with 5 bases of the junction left unmatched. CDR3 length equals 16 residues. In germline, CDR1 is KGHSH, CDR2 LQKENI. The CDR3 DNA reads TGTGCCAGCTCACCAAGGGACAGGGACCTCCAAGAGACCCAGTACTTC. Protein sequence: CASSPRDRDLQETQYF. The complete variable domain, with remaining parts taken from reference TRBV18 and TRBJ2-5, reads NAGVMQNPRHLVRRRGQEARLRCSPMKGHSHVYWYRQLPEEGLKFMVYLQKENIIDESGMPKERFSAEFPKEGPSILRIQQVVRGDSAAYFCASSPRDRDLQETQYFGPGTRLLVL.

V is TRBV19 and J is TRBJ1-1; TRBD1 matches at 9 bases. With 5 bases clipped from V and 6 bases from J, the junction kept 7 bases outside the gene matches. Germline V gives CDR1 LNHDA, CDR2 SQIVND (reference sequence). This CDR3 comprises 14 residues. The CDR3 nucleotides are TGTGCCAGTAGTCCCCCGGGACAGGGCGCTGAAGCTTTCTTT. It specifies CASSPPGQGAEAFF.

The genes are TRBV7-2 and TRBJ2-7; 9 bases agree with TRBD1. From germline, CDR1 is SGHTA and CDR2 FQGNSA. The CDR3 is 13 amino acids. V shed 4 bases, J shed 4 bases, and the junction held 2 bases outside the gene matches. CDR3 sequence: CASSSDRGYEQYF. For the CDR3, the DNA is TGTGCCAGCAGCTCCGACAGGGGGTACGAGCAGTACTTC.

The chain has TRBV4-1 and TRBJ2-7; TRBD2 aligns across 7 bases. The CDR3 is made up of 17 amino acids. Losses at the gene ends were 1 base for V and 3 bases for J; bases not matched to a gene: 12. Germline CDR1 MGHRA, CDR2 YSYEKL. Here the CDR3 DNA reads TGCGCCAGCAGCCAAGTGTCCCCGGCGAGCGGGAACTACGAGCAGTACTTC. Its protein is CASSQVSPASGNYEQYF.

This sequence joins TRBV15 and TRBJ2-2; no clear D gene. In germline, CDR1 is LNHNV, CDR2 YYDKDF (reference sequence). The CDR3 consists of 14 residues. V was trimmed by 1 base and J by 1 base, leaving 4 bases between them. This CDR3 is CATSRGLNTGELFF. In nucleotides, the CDR3 is TGTGCCACCAGCAGAGGGCTGAACACCGGGGAGCTGTTTTTT.

This chain links TRBV7-2 with TRBJ1-2; D is undetermined. V lost 3 bases, J lost 4 bases, and 9 bases lay in between. Germline CDR1 SGHTA, CDR2 FQGNSA. The CDR3 extends over 13 amino acids. Here the CDR3 reads CASSFTEVYGYTF. The CDR3 DNA is TGTGCCAGCAGCTTTACAGAGGTCTATGGCTACACCTTC.

The V call is TRBV21-1, the J call TRBJ1-1. TRBV21-1 is a documented pseudogene. The CDR3 has 18 residues. CDR3 coding DNA: TGTGCCAGCAGCCCCGATCGGGGGTACCTACGTACGAACACTGAAGCTTTCTTT. The encoded protein is CASSPDRGYLRTNTEAFF.